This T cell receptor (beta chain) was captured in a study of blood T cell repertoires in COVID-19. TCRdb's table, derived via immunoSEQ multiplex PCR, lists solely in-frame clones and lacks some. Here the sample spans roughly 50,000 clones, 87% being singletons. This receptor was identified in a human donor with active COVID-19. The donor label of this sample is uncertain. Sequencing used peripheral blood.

As DNA, the CDR3 is TGTGCCAGCAGCTTACGAGGCGCAGGGGGGTCCCCCACCAGTGAGCAGTTCTTC. This gives the protein CASSLRGAGGSPTSEQFF. V is TRBV7-2 and J is TRBJ2-1; D perhaps matches TRBD1 (7 bases). In germline, CDR1 is SGHTA, CDR2 FQGNSA. With 2 bases removed from V and 9 bases from J, the gap between germline ends came to 26 bases. The CDR3 totals 18 residues. The full variable domain, completed using reference TRBV7-2 and TRBJ2-1, is GAGVSQSPSNKVTEKGKDVELRCDPISGHTALYWYRQSLGQGLEFLIYFQGNSAPDKSGLPSDRFSAERTGGSVSTLTIQRTQQEDSAVYLCASSLRGAGGSPTSEQFFGPGTRLTVL.